What follows are 32 T cell receptor beta chains derived from one specimen sequenced in a study of T-cell reconstitution after alpha-beta-depleted transplantation in children. Preparing the TCRbeta library involved the use of unique molecular identifiers. TCRdb analysed the PCR reads with MiXCR anew, one entry per CDR3 protein. The repertoire holds 700,000 to 850,000 distinct CDR3 sequences, with under 20% as singletons. Here the sequenced sample was PBMCs, mostly from graft donor cells, taken 360 days after TCRalphabeta/CD19-depleted stem cell transplant. These receptors were collected from a male patient younger than 18 who had a stem cell transplant for acute lymphoblastic leukemia, so the T cells may come from the graft donor.

The rearrangement joins TRBV18 to TRBJ2-7; D is ambiguous. The CDR3 spans 15 residues. Trimming took 3 bases from V and 3 from J, leaving 15 bases between them. Per germline, CDR1 KGHSH and CDR2 LQKENI. The CDR3 region is CASSPLLTEFYEQYF. The DNA for the CDR3 is TGTGCCAGCTCACCTCTACTAACAGAATTCTACGAGCAGTACTTC. Variable domain in full (rest from reference TRBV18 and TRBJ2-7): NAGVMQNPRHLVRRRGQEARLRCSPMKGHSHVYWYRQLPEEGLKFMVYLQKENIIDESGMPKERFSAEFPKEGPSILRIQQVVRGDSAAYFCASSPLLTEFYEQYFGPGTRLTVT.

This chain joins TRBV7-2 and TRBJ2-1, with 10 bases lining up with TRBD2. This CDR3 contains 16 residues. V gave up 3 bases and J gave up 7 bases; unmatched junction bases: 9. Germline values: CDR1 SGHTA, CDR2 FQGNSA. The DNA of the CDR3 is TGTGCCAGCAGCTTTGGACTAGCGGCGAGTGTGAATGAGCAGTTCTTC. Encoded protein: CASSFGLAASVNEQFF.

This clonotype was counted a few times. The rearrangement uses TRBV5-1 and TRBJ2-1; the D is unclear. This CDR3 has 13 amino acids. V lost 0 bases, J lost 12 bases, and 13 bases lay in between. Germline V lookup: CDR1 SGHRS, CDR2 YFSETQ. The CDR3 protein is CASSLGDRRVQFF. CDR3 bases: TGCGCCAGCAGCTTGGGAGACCGCCGCGTGCAGTTCTTC.

This chain uses TRBV7-2 with TRBJ2-7; D is perhaps TRBD1 (6 bases). The CDR3 spans 15 residues. Trimming shortened V by 3 bases and J by 1 base, and 13 bases separated the two germline ends. From germline, CDR1 is SGHTA and CDR2 FQGNSA. The CDR3 is CASSFHTGTSYEQYF. The CDR3 DNA reads TGTGCCAGCAGCTTCCATACAGGGACGTCCTACGAGCAGTACTTC.

The gene calls are TRBV7-3 and TRBJ2-1; D gene uncertain. The germline CDR1 and CDR2 sequences are SGHTA and FQGTGA. The CDR3 contains 15 residues. V shed 2 bases and J shed 1 base, with 9 bases lying between them. CDR3 sequence reads: CASSLVGESYNEQFF. In DNA form, the CDR3 reads TGTGCCAGCAGCTTAGTCGGAGAGTCCTACAATGAGCAGTTCTTC.

This clonotype showed up many times. This chain links TRBV24-1 with TRBJ2-4; 8 positions match TRBD1. Trimming at V came to 4 bases and at J to 0 bases, leaving 4 bases not matched to a gene. The CDR3 contains 16 residues. From germline, CDR1 is KGHDR and CDR2 SFDVKD. CDR3 nucleotide sequence: TGTGCCACCAGTGAAGGACAGGGTGGAGCCAAAAACATTCAGTACTTC. Translating gives CATSEGQGGAKNIQYF.

This clonotype was detected only a few times. The chain is built from TRBV29-1 and TRBJ1-2; the D is unclear. CDR3 length: 11 amino acids. From germline, CDR1 is SQVTM and CDR2 ANQGSEA. Trimming cost V 7 bases and J 1 base, with 7 bases left between them. CDR3 nucleotides: TGCAGCGCCATAAATAACTATGGCTACACCTTC. Translated, it gives CSAINNYGYTF.

This sequence joins TRBV7-9 and TRBJ2-1; D call uncertain. The CDR3 totals 12 residues. Per germline, CDR1 SEHNR and CDR2 FQNEAQ (reference sequence). Trimming left V 5 bases short and J 8 bases short, with 10 bases between. The CDR3 nucleotides read TGTGCCAGCAGCCCCGCGCGGTATGAGCAGTTCTTC. Its protein is CASSPARYEQFF.

The chain has TRBV12-3 or TRBV12-4 and TRBJ2-1; a weak D match, TRBD2 (6 bases). The CDR3 covers 13 residues. Trimming removed 5 bases from V and 5 bases from J, with 10 bases in between. CDR3 nucleotide sequence: TGTGCCAGCAGTCGTTCTAGCGACAATGAGCAGTTCTTC. This gives the protein CASSRSSDNEQFF.

The chain couples TRBV7-2 to TRBJ2-7; TRBD2 aligns across 8 bases. The CDR3 spans 16 residues. V lost 2 bases to trimming and J lost 0 bases; unmatched junction nucleotides: 6. CDR1 SGHTA and CDR2 FQGNSA come from the germline V gene. The CDR3 coding sequence is TGTGCCAGCAGCTTAAATCCGGCGGGAGGCTCCTACGAGCAGTACTTC. This sequence encodes CASSLNPAGGSYEQYF.

The gene calls are TRBV6-5 and TRBJ2-1; D is undetermined. In germline, CDR1 is MNHEY, CDR2 SVGAGI. The V end was cut by 0 bases, the J end by 1 base, with 10 bases between. The CDR3 has 16 residues. This CDR3 reads CASSYSYWISYNEQFF. Written as DNA, the CDR3 is TGTGCCAGCAGTTACTCGTACTGGATATCCTACAATGAGCAGTTCTTC.

There are a few counts of this clonotype. V gene TRBV19 combines with J gene TRBJ2-7; D gene uncertain. CDR3 length: 15 residues. V lost 3 bases to trimming and J lost 1 base, with 13 bases between them. Germline values: CDR1 LNHDA, CDR2 SQIVND (reference sequence). As DNA, the CDR3 is TGTGCCAGTAGTATCGGTCTTGGGATTTCCTACGAGCAGTACTTC. Protein product: CASSIGLGISYEQYF.

The chain carries TRBV29-1 and TRBJ1-4; D is unresolved. Trimming shortened V by 7 bases and J by 7 bases, and 13 bases separated the two germline ends. Germline V lookup: CDR1 SQVTM, CDR2 ANQGSEA. The CDR3 consists of 12 residues. As DNA, the CDR3 is TGCAGCGCCGGGTCAAAGGCTGAAAAACTGTTTTTT. Protein: CSAGSKAEKLFF.

CDR3 sequence: CASSLGRTRTVGETQYF. CDR3 nucleotides: TGTGCCAGCAGCTTAGGCCGGACTAGGACGGTAGGGGAGACCCAGTACTTC. The V and J genes are TRBV7-8 and TRBJ2-5; 7 bases match TRBD2. This CDR3 has 17 residues. The J segment lost 5 bases and the V segment lost 1 base, leaving 13 bases of the junction unmatched. The germline gives CDR1 SGHVS, CDR2 FQNEAQ.

This clonotype has only a few counts. The chain links TRBV28 to TRBJ2-3; 8 nucleotides match TRBD2. Losses at the gene ends were 6 bases for V and 0 bases for J; bases not matched to a gene: 11. The CDR3 loop spans 17 amino acids. Germline V gene sequence: CDR1 MDHEN, CDR2 SYDVKM. CDR3 sequence: CASSSPLSGASTDTQYF. The DNA for the CDR3 is TGTGCCAGCAGCTCCCCTCTTAGCGGGGCTAGCACAGATACGCAGTATTTT.

This chain links TRBV20-1 with TRBJ2-3, with D unclear. With 5 bases removed from V and 0 bases from J, the gap between germline ends came to 9 bases. Germline V gives CDR1 DFQATT, CDR2 SNEGSKA (reference sequence). The CDR3 is 13 amino acids. The CDR3: CSAPLESTDTQYF. CDR3 sequence (DNA): TGCAGTGCTCCCTTAGAAAGCACAGATACGCAGTATTTT.

This clonotype was seen repeatedly, ten times or more. J is TRBJ2-7 and V is TRBV12-3 or TRBV12-4; D gene uncertain. Trimming removed 6 bases at V and 3 bases at J, with 12 bases between. This CDR3 has 13 residues. The CDR3 spells CASSLRPLYEQYF. The CDR3 DNA reads as TGTGCCAGCAGCCTCCGCCCCCTCTACGAGCAGTACTTC.

The V and J genes are TRBV6-4 and TRBJ2-1; the match to TRBD2 covers 9 bases. The CDR3 contains 17 residues. The V gene's germline CDR1 is MRHNA and CDR2 SNTAGT. The V and J ends lost 3 bases and 0 bases, in that order; junction bases with no gene match: 6. In DNA form, the CDR3 reads TGTGCCAGCAGTGATGGTAGCGGGAGATTCTCCTACAATGAGCAGTTCTTC. Translated, it gives CASSDGSGRFSYNEQFF.

This chain joins TRBV18 and TRBJ2-1; D is undetermined. V was clipped by 2 bases and J by 4 bases, with 15 bases between them. Germline V gene lookup returns CDR1 KGHSH and CDR2 LQKENI. This CDR3 is 16 amino acids long. This CDR3 reads CASSPWTYQVYNEQFF. DNA of the CDR3: TGTGCCAGCTCACCATGGACGTACCAGGTATACAATGAGCAGTTCTTC.

Many counts were recorded for this clonotype. The chain has TRBV4-1 and TRBJ2-5; D uncertain. This CDR3 has 15 residues. Trimming stripped 4 bases from V and 2 bases from J, with 14 bases between. Germline assignment: CDR1 MGHRA and CDR2 YSYEKL. The CDR3 region has the DNA TGCGCCAGCAGCCGATTTAGTTCCGGACAAGAGACCCAGTACTTC. As protein: CASSRFSSGQETQYF.

The J gene is TRBJ2-1, the V gene TRBV24-1; no reliable D call. The CDR3 sequence is 15 residues long. V was trimmed by 1 base and J by 2 bases, leaving 8 bases between them. CDR1 is KGHDR and CDR2 is SFDVKD in the germline V gene. Here the CDR3 DNA reads TGTGCCACCAGTGATTTCCTTTTAACCTACAATGAGCAGTTCTTC. Encoded protein: CATSDFLLTYNEQFF.

This sequence joins TRBV12-3 or TRBV12-4 and TRBJ2-7; D uncertain. V lost 3 bases and J 0 bases, leaving 12 bases between the germline ends. The CDR3 consists of 15 residues. CDR3 in DNA: TGTGCCAGCAGTTTGCTGGTAGGTAGCTCCTACGAGCAGTACTTC. Its translation is CASSLLVGSSYEQYF.

The rearrangement joins TRBV5-1 to TRBJ2-1; the D gene is possibly TRBD2 (6 bases). The CDR3 is made up of 14 amino acids. Per the germline V gene, CDR1 is SGHRS and CDR2 is YFSETQ. V lost 4 bases and J lost 3, with 11 bases in between. In DNA, the CDR3 is TGCGCCAGCAGCGGGGGACTGGTCTACAATGAGCAGTTCTTC. It is translated as CASSGGLVYNEQFF.

This chain uses TRBV20-1 with TRBJ2-7; 9 nucleotides line up with TRBD1. CDR3 length: 13 amino acids. Germline CDR1 reads DFQATT; CDR2 reads SNEGSKA (reference sequence). J lost 4 bases, V lost 1 base, and 2 bases had no gene match. This CDR3 reads CSARAGTGYEQYF. The CDR3 nucleotides read TGCAGTGCTAGAGCTGGGACAGGGTACGAGCAGTACTTC.

In this sample, this clonotype turned up many times. V usage is TRBV20-1 and J usage is TRBJ2-2; D uncertain. CDR1 is DFQATT and CDR2 is SNEGSKA in the germline V gene (reference sequence). V gave up 4 bases and J gave up 3 bases, with 6 bases separating them. The CDR3 covers 12 residues. CDR3 region: CSAIYDTGELFF. The CDR3 DNA follows: TGCAGTGCTATTTACGACACCGGGGAGCTGTTTTTT.

The chain uses TRBV19 and TRBJ2-7; no clear D. With 1 base removed from V and 7 bases from J, the gap between germline ends came to 8 bases. The germline CDR1 and CDR2 sequences are LNHDA and SQIVND (reference sequence). This CDR3 has 12 amino acids. CDR3 in amino acids: CASSIATGEQYF. The CDR3 nucleotides are TGTGCCAGTAGTATAGCGACCGGTGAGCAGTACTTC.

This clonotype was recorded a few times. CDR3 protein: CASSVRGVTSTDTQYF. In nucleotides, the CDR3 is TGTGCCAGCAGCGTCAGGGGAGTAACTAGCACAGATACGCAGTATTTT. The gene calls are TRBV9 and TRBJ2-3; a weak D match, TRBD1 (6 bases). The CDR3 contains 16 residues. V lost 2 bases and J 0 bases, leaving 13 bases between the germline ends. Germline CDR1 SGDLS, CDR2 YYNGEE.

V and J are TRBV29-1 and TRBJ2-7; possibly TRBD2 for D (6 bases). This CDR3 has 13 amino acids. Trimming took 7 bases from V and 3 from J, leaving 16 bases between them. CDR1 SQVTM and CDR2 ANQGSEA come from the germline V gene. Here the CDR3 reads CSERRDENYEQYF. As DNA, the CDR3 is TGCAGCGAGCGGAGGGACGAGAACTACGAGCAGTACTTC.

The rearrangement links TRBV11-2 to TRBJ2-3; 7 bases are shared with TRBD2. The J segment lost 6 bases and the V segment lost 4 bases, leaving 13 bases of the junction unmatched. Germline CDR1 reads SGHAT; CDR2 reads FQNNGV. This CDR3 region has 16 residues. As DNA, the CDR3 is TGTGCCAGCAGCTCCAAACTAGCGTTCCTTGGGGATACGCAGTATTTT. It specifies CASSSKLAFLGDTQYF. The variable domain in full, with the rest retrieved from reference TRBV11-2 and TRBJ2-3, is EAGVAQSPRYKIIEKRQSVAFWCNPISGHATLYWYQQILGQGPKLLIQFQNNGVVDDSQLPKDRFSAERLKGVDSTLKIQPAKLEDSAVYLCASSSKLAFLGDTQYFGPGTRLTVL.

This clonotype was observed many times. The chain carries TRBV5-1 and TRBJ2-3; D is unclear. Trimming took 0 bases from V and 3 from J, leaving 8 bases between them. Germline V gives CDR1 SGHRS, CDR2 YFSETQ. This CDR3 is built from 14 residues. The CDR3 DNA reads as TGCGCCAGCAGCTTGGTTTCGCGGACAGATACGCAGTATTTT. It codes for CASSLVSRTDTQYF.

This CDR3 reads CASSLKGTGGSGANVLTF. CDR3 nucleotide sequence: TGTGCCAGCAGCTTAAAGGGGACAGGGGGATCTGGGGCCAACGTCCTGACTTTC. The chain recombines TRBV7-3 with TRBJ2-6; 11 bases fit TRBD1. V was pared by 1 base and J by 1 base, with 3 bases of the junction left unmatched. This CDR3 is built from 18 residues. The V gene's germline CDR1 is SGHTA and CDR2 FQGTGA.

Ten or more counts support this clonotype. The rearrangement joins TRBV7-3 to TRBJ2-2, with 14 bases matching TRBD2. V dropped 2 bases and J dropped 8; count of bases not matched to a gene: 13. The CDR3 covers 19 residues. CDR1 and CDR2 from the germline V gene are SGHTA and FQGTGA. CDR3 DNA: TGTGCCAGCAGCTTACTAAGGAGACCCGGGACTAGCGGGAGAGGGGAGCTGTTTTTT. Translation gives CASSLLRRPGTSGRGELFF. The full variable domain, its missing parts supplied by reference TRBV7-3 and TRBJ2-2, is GAGVSQTPSNKVTEKGKYVELRCDPISGHTALYWYRQSLGQGPEFLIYFQGTGAADDSGLPNDRFFAVRPEGSVSTLKIQRTERGDSAVYLCASSLLRRPGTSGRGELFFGEGSRLTVL.